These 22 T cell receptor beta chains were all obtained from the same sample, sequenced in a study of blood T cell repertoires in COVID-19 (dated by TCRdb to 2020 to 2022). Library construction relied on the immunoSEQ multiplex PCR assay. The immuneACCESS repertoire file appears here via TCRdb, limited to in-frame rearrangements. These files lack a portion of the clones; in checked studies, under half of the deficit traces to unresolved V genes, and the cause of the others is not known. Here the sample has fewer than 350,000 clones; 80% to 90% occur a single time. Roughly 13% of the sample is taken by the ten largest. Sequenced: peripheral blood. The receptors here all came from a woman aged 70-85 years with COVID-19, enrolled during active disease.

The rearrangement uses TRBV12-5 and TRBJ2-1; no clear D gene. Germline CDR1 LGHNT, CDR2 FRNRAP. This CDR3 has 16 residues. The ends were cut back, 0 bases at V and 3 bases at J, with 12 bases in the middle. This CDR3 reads CASGLVVGPNYNEQFF. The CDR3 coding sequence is TGTGCTAGTGGTTTGGTGGTGGGCCCAAACTACAATGAGCAGTTCTTC.

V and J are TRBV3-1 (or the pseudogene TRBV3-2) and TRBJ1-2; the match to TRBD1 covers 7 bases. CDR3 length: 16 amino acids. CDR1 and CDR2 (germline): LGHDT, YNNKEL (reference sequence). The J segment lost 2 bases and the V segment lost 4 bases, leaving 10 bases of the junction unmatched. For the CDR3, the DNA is TGTGCCAGCAGCCCCTTATCGAAGACAGGGAACTATGGCTACACCTTC. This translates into CASSPLSKTGNYGYTF.

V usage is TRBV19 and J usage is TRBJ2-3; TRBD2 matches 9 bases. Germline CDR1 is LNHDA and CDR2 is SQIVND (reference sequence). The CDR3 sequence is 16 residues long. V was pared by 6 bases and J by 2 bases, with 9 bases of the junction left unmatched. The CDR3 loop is CASRDAAGGATDTQYF. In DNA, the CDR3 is TGTGCCAGTAGAGACGCAGCGGGGGGAGCCACAGATACGCAGTATTTT.

In DNA form, the CDR3 reads TGTGCCAGCAGGCCCGACAAGTACATCACAGATACGCAGTATTTT. Protein: CASRPDKYITDTQYF. The genes are TRBV28 and TRBJ2-3, with unresolved D. Germline-derived CDR1 and CDR2 are MDHEN and SYDVKM. V was trimmed by 6 bases and J by 2 bases, leaving 15 bases between them. The CDR3 totals 15 residues.

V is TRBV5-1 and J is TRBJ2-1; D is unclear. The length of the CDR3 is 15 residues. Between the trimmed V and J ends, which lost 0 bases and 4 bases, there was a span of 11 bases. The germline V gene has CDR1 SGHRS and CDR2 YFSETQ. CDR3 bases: TGCGCCAGCAGCTTGGGCGGTTACCTTTACAATGAGCAGTTCTTC. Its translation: CASSLGGYLYNEQFF.

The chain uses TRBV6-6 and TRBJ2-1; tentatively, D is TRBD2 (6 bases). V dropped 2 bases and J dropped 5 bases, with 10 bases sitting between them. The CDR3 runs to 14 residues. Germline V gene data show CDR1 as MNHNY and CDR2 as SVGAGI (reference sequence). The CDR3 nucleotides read TGTGCCAGCAGTTACGGACGGGAGAACAATGAGCAGTTCTTC. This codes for CASSYGRENNEQFF.

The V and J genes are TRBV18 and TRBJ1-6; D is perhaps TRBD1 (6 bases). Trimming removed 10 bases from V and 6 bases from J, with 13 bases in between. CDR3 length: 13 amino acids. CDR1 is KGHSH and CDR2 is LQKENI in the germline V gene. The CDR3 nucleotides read TGTGCCACAAGGACAGCATTTAATTCACCCCTCCACTTT. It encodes CATRTAFNSPLHF.

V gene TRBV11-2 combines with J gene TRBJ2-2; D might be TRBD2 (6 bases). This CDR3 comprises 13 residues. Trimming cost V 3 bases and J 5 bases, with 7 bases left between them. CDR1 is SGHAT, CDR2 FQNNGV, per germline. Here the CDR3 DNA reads TGTGCCAGCAGCTTCCGGGGGACCGGGGAGCTGTTTTTT. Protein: CASSFRGTGELFF.

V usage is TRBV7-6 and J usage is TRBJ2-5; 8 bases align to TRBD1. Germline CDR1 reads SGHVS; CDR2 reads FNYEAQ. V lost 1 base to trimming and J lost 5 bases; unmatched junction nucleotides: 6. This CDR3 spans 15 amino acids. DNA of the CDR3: TGTGCCAGCAGCTTAGGGCAGGGGGCCGGGGAGACCCAGTACTTC. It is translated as CASSLGQGAGETQYF.

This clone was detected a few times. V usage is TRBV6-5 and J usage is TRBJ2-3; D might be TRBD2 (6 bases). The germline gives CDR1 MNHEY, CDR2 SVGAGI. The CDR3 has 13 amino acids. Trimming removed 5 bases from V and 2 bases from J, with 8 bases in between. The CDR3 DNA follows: TGTGCCAGCAGTCTAGCGAACACAGATACGCAGTATTTT. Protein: CASSLANTDTQYF.

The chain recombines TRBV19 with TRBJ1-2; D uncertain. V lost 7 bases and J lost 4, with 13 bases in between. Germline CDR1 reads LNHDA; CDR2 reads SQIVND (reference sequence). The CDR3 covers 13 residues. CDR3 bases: TGTGCCAGTATTCACCCCGGCGGCTATGGCTACACCTTC. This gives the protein CASIHPGGYGYTF.

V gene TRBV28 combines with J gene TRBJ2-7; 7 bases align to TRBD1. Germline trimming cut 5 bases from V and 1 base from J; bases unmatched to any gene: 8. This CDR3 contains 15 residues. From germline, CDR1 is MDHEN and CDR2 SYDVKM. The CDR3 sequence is CASSSPGTASYEQYF. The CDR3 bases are TGTGCCAGCAGTAGCCCCGGGACAGCTTCCTACGAGCAGTACTTC.

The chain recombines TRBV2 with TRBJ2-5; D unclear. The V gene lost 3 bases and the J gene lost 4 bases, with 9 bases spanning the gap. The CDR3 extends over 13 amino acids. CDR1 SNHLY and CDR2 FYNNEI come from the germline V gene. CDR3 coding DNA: TGTGCCAGCAGTGATTTGGAGCGAGAGACCCAGTACTTC. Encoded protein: CASSDLERETQYF.

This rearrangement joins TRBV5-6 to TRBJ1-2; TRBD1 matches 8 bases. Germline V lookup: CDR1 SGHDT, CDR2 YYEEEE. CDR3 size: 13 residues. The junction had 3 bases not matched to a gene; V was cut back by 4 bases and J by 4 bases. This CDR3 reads CASSPTGGYGYTF. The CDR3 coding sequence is TGTGCCAGCAGCCCTACAGGGGGCTATGGCTACACCTTC.

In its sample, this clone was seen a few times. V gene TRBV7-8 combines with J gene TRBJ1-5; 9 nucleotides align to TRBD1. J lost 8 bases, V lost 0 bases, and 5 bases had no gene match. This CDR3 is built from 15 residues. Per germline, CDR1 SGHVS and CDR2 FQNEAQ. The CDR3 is CASSLARTGVKPQHF. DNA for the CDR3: TGTGCCAGCAGCTTAGCCCGGACAGGGGTTAAGCCCCAGCATTTT.

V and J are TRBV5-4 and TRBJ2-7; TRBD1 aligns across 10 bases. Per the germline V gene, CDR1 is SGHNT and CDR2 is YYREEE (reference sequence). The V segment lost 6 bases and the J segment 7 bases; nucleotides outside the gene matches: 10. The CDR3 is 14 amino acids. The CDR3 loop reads CASTRTGGSGEQYF. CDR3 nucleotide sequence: TGTGCCAGCACCCGGACAGGGGGAAGTGGAGAGCAGTACTTC. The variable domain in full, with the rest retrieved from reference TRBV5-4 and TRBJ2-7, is ETGVTQSPTHLIKTRGQQVTLRCSSQSGHNTVSWYQQALGQGPQFIFQYYREEENGRGNFPPRFSGLQFPNYSSELNVNALELDDSALYLCASTRTGGSGEQYFGPGTRLTVT.

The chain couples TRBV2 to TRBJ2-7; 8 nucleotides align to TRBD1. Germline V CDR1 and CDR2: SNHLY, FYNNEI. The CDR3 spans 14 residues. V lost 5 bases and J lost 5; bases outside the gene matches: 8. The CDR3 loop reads CASSPDRAVDEQYF. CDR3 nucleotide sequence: TGTGCCAGCAGTCCGGACAGGGCTGTCGACGAGCAGTACTTC.

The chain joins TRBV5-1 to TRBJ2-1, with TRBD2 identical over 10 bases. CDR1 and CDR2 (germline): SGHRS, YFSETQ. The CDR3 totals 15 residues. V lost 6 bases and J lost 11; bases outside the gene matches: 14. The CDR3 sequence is CASNSGGSLAGKQFF. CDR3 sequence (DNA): TGCGCCAGCAATAGCGGGGGGTCCCTGGCAGGGAAGCAGTTCTTC.

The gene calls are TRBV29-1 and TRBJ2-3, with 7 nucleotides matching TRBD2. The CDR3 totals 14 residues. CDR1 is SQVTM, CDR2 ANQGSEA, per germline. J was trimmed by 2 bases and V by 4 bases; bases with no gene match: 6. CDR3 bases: TGCAGCGTTGCAGCGGGGACCTCCACAGATACGCAGTATTTT. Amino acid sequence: CSVAAGTSTDTQYF.

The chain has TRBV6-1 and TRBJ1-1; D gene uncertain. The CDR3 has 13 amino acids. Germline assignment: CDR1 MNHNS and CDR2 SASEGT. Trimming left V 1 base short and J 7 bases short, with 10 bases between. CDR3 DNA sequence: TGTGCCAGCAGTGAAGGAGGGCGGAGTGAAGCTTTCTTT. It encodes CASSEGGRSEAFF.

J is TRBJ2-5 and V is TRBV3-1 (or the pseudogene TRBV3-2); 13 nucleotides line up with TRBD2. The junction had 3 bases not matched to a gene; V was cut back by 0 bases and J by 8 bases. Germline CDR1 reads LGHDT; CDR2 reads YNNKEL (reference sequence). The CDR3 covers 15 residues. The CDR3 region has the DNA TGTGCCAGCAGCCAAGATGGACTAGCGGGGGTAACCCAGTACTTC. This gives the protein CASSQDGLAGVTQYF.

The CDR3 sequence is CASSLTGREIYEQYF. CDR3 nucleotides: TGTGCCAGCAGCTTGACAGGGCGGGAGATCTACGAGCAGTACTTC. The rearrangement links TRBV5-6 to TRBJ2-7; D perhaps matches TRBD2 (7 bases). The V gene lost 1 base and the J gene lost 3 bases, with 14 bases spanning the gap. Germline values: CDR1 SGHDT, CDR2 YYEEEE. This CDR3 contains 15 residues.